One sample yielded the 11 T cell receptor beta chains listed below, sequenced in a study of cytomegalovirus exposure and HLA in healthy donors. With 60 Vbeta and 13 Jbeta primers, the PCR was carried out. The table came from immunoSEQ multiplex PCR; TCRdb's copy has only in-frame clones and leaves some out. This table holds about 73,000 clones, around 75% found once. Sequencing was performed on PBMCs. Receptors originate from a man aged 70 or older in good health and CMV-seronegative.

The chain combines TRBV27 with TRBJ1-2; the D gene is possibly TRBD1 (6 bases). The CDR3 loop spans 13 amino acids. Trimming pared 7 bases from V and 4 bases from J, leaving 13 bases between. Germline CDR1 MNHEY, CDR2 SMNVEV (reference sequence). CDR3 coding DNA: TGTGCCAGCAAGAGATCAGGGGCCTATGGCTACACCTTC. It codes for CASKRSGAYGYTF.

This chain links TRBV19 with TRBJ2-6; D possibly corresponds to TRBD2 (6 bases). CDR1 is LNHDA, CDR2 SQIVND, per germline (reference sequence). CDR3 length: 16 residues. Trimming cost V 9 bases and J 2 bases, with 17 bases left between them. The CDR3 sequence: CASLVGGVPGANVLTF. The DNA for the CDR3 is TGTGCCAGCCTGGTCGGAGGGGTGCCTGGGGCCAACGTCCTGACTTTC.

The V call is TRBV10-1, the J call TRBJ1-2; D may be TRBD1 (5 bases). The V and J ends lost 5 bases and 6 bases respectively, with 16 bases between them. The CDR3 consists of 14 residues. The germline CDR1 and CDR2 sequences are WNHNN and SYGVQD (reference sequence). CDR3 coding DNA: TGCGCCAGCAGTCTCGACCGGGAGGGGAATGGCTACACCTTC. Protein: CASSLDREGNGYTF.

In regard to this clone: This same CDR3 is encoded by further DNA sequences in the sample. The J gene is TRBJ2-1, the V gene TRBV27, with D uncertain. The germline V gene has CDR1 MNHEY and CDR2 SMNVEV (reference sequence). The CDR3 has 14 residues. Between the trimmed V and J ends, which lost 3 bases and 5 bases, there was a span of 11 bases. The CDR3 sequence: CASSFYPGNNEQFF. The CDR3 DNA reads TGTGCCAGCAGTTTCTATCCCGGTAACAATGAGCAGTTCTTC.

The chain is built from TRBV9 and TRBJ2-5; TRBD2 agrees at 7 bases. V shed 3 bases and J 0 bases; nucleotides not matched to a gene: 5. Germline loops: CDR1 SGDLS, CDR2 YYNGEE. CDR3 length: 15 residues. CDR3 sequence: CASSAWGLNQETQYF. The CDR3 DNA is TGTGCCAGCAGCGCATGGGGACTAAACCAAGAGACCCAGTACTTC.

The chain carries TRBV7-6 and TRBJ2-1; 8 nucleotides line up with TRBD2. Germline V gene data show CDR1 as SGHVS and CDR2 as FNYEAQ. V dropped 5 bases and J dropped 7; count of bases not matched to a gene: 13. The CDR3 totals 16 residues. The DNA of the CDR3 is TGTGCCAGCAGCCGACTTCTGAGCGGGAGTCAGAATGAGCAGTTCTTC. Translating gives CASSRLLSGSQNEQFF.

The chain carries TRBV5-1 and TRBJ2-2; 10 bases are shared with TRBD1. CDR3 size: 17 residues. V was clipped by 6 bases and J by 3 bases; unmatched bases: 11. The germline CDR1 and CDR2 sequences are SGHRS and YFSETQ. The CDR3 loop reads CASTRQGAASDTGELFF. Written as DNA, the CDR3 is TGCGCCAGCACAAGACAGGGGGCAGCGTCGGACACCGGGGAGCTGTTTTTT.

The chain uses TRBV19 and TRBJ2-7; 7 nucleotides agree with TRBD1. This CDR3 is 14 amino acids long. Germline CDR1 LNHDA, CDR2 SQIVND (reference sequence). After removal of 6 bases from V and 0 bases from J, the junction contained 5 bases not matched to a gene. In DNA form, the CDR3 reads TGTGCCAGTAGAAAGGACAGGTTCTCCTACGAGCAGTACTTC. Its protein is CASRKDRFSYEQYF.

The J gene is TRBJ2-5, the V gene TRBV6-5, with D maybe TRBD1 (6 bases). The end of the DNA aligns better with TRBJ2-7, so the J call may be wrong. CDR3 length: 13 amino acids. CDR1 and CDR2 (germline): MNHEY, SVGAGI. The CDR3 sequence: CASSRTGNREQYF. The DNA of the CDR3 is TGTGCCAGCAGCCGTACAGGGAACCGCGAGCAGTACTTC.

The chain is built from TRBV15 and TRBJ2-7; TRBD2 might be the D (6 bases). The ends were cut back, 0 bases at V and 4 bases at J, with 10 bases in the middle. CDR1 is LNHNV and CDR2 is YYDKDF in the germline V gene (reference sequence). CDR3 length: 14 amino acids. CDR3: CATSRDLGTYEQYF. CDR3 bases: TGTGCCACCAGCAGAGATCTGGGGACTTACGAGCAGTACTTC.

The chain couples TRBV4-3 to TRBJ1-5; the match to TRBD1 covers 10 bases. J was trimmed by 5 bases and V by 1 base; bases with no gene match: 2. CDR1 is LGHNA and CDR2 is YSLEER in the germline V gene. The CDR3 totals 15 residues. CDR3 loop: CASSQGQGADQPQHF. CDR3 DNA: TGCGCCAGCAGCCAAGGACAGGGGGCCGATCAGCCCCAGCATTTT.